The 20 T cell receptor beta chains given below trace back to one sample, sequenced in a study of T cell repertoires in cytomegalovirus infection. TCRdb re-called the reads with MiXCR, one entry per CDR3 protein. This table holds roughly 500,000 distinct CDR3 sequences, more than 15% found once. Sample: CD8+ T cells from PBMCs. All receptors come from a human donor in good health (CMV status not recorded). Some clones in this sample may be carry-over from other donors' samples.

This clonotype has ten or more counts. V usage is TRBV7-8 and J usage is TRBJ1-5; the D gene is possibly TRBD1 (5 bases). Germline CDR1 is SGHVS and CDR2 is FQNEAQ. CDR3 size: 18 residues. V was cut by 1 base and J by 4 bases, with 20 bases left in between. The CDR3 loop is CASSLEVPLGRENQPQHF. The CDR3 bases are TGTGCCAGCAGCTTAGAGGTTCCCTTGGGCAGGGAGAATCAGCCCCAGCATTTT.

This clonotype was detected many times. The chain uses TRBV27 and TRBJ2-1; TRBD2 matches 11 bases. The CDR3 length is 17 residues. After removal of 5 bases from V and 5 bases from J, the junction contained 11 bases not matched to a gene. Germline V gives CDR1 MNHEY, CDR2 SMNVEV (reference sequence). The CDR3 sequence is CASSTISGRVGHNEQFF. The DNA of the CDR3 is TGTGCCAGCAGTACGATTAGCGGGAGGGTAGGACACAATGAGCAGTTCTTC.

Here the CDR3 reads CASRGDSHNEQFF. The CDR3 DNA reads TGTGCCAGCAGGGGGGACAGCCACAATGAGCAGTTCTTC. This rearrangement joins TRBV5-4 to TRBJ2-1, with 7 bases that match TRBD1. The CDR3 extends over 13 amino acids. V lost 5 bases and J lost 5; bases outside the gene matches: 4. Germline values: CDR1 SGHNT, CDR2 YYREEE (reference sequence).

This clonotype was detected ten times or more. The CDR3 region is CASSEEFGWRNTGELFF. CDR3 DNA sequence: TGTGCCAGCAGTGAAGAATTTGGTTGGCGTAACACCGGGGAGCTGTTTTTT. V usage is TRBV6-1 and J usage is TRBJ2-2; no firm D call. Trimming cost V 1 base and J 2 bases, with 14 bases left between them. Germline assignment: CDR1 MNHNS and CDR2 SASEGT. CDR3 size: 17 residues.

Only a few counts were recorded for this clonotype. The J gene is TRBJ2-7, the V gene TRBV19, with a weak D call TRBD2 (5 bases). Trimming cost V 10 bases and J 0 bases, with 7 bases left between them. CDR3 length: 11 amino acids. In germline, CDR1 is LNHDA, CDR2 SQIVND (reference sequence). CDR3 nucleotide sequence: TGTGCCACGGGGATCTCCTACGAGCAGTACTTC. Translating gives CATGISYEQYF.

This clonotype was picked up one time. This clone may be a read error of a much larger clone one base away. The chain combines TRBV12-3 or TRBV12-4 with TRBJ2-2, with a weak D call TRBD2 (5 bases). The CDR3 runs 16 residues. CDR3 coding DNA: TGTGCCAGCAGTTTAGCCCTGATAGGCAACACCGGGGTGCTGTTTTTT. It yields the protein CASSLALIGNTGVLFF.

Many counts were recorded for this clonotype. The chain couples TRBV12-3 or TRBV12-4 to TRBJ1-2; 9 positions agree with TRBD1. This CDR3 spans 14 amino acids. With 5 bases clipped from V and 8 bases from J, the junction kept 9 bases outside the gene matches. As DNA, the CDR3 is TGTGCCAGCAGTCGGGACAGGGAGTTGGGAGGCTACACCTTC. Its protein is CASSRDRELGGYTF.

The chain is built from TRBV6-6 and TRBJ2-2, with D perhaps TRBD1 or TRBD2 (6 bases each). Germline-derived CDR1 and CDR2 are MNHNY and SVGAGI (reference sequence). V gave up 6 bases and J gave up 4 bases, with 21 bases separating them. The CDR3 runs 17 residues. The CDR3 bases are TGTGCCAGCAGGGTTCTCGAGGGGGGTTCGTCCACCGGGGAGCTGTTTTTT. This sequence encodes CASRVLEGGSSTGELFF.

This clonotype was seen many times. The CDR3 DNA reads as TGTGCCAGCAGCCGAAACGCCGGGACAGGGGCTGAAGCTTTCTTT. Residues: CASSRNAGTGAEAFF. This chain joins TRBV7-3 and TRBJ1-1, with 10 bases identical to TRBD1. V lost 5 bases and J lost 6; bases outside the gene matches: 9. The CDR3 is 15 amino acids. CDR1 and CDR2 from the germline V gene are SGHTA and FQGTGA.

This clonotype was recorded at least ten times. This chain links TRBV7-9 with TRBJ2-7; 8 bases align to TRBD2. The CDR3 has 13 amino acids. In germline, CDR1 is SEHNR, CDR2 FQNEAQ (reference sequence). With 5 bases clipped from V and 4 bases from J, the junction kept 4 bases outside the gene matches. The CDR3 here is CASSEAGGYEQYF. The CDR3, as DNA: TGTGCCAGCAGCGAGGCGGGAGGTTACGAGCAGTACTTC.

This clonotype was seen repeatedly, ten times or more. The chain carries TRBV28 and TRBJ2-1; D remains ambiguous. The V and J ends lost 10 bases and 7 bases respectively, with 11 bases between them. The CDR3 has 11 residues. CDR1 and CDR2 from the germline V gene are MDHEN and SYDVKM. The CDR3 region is CATLQGNEQFF. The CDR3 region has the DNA TGTGCCACCCTACAAGGAAATGAGCAGTTCTTC. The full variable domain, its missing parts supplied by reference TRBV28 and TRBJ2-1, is DVKVTQSSRYLVKRTGEKVFLECVQDMDHENMFWYRQDPGLGLRLIYFSYDVKMKEKGDIPEGYSVSREKKERFSLILESASTNQTSMYLCATLQGNEQFFGPGTRLTVL.

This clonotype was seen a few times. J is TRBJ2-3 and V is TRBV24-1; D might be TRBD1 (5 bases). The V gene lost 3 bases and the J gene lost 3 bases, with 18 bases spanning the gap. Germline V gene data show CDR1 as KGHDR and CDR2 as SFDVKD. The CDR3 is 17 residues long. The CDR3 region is CATSDTTGFQGTDTQYF. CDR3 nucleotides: TGTGCCACCAGTGATACCACAGGTTTTCAAGGGACAGATACGCAGTATTTT.

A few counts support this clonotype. CDR3 bases: TGCGCCAGCAGTGAGGCGGGGGATGAGACCCAGTACTTC. As protein: CASSEAGDETQYF. V gene TRBV10-1 combines with J gene TRBJ2-5; TRBD2 aligns across 7 bases. The CDR3 extends over 13 amino acids. CDR1 is WNHNN and CDR2 is SYGVQD in the germline V gene (reference sequence). Losses at the gene ends were 2 bases for V and 5 bases for J; bases not matched to a gene: 2.

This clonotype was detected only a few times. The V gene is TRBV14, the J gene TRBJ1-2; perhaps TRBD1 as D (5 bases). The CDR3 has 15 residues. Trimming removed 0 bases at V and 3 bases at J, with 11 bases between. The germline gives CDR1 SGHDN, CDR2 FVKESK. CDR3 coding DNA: TGTGCCAGCAGCCAAGACTTGGGGCTTCACTATGGCTACACCTTC. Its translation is CASSQDLGLHYGYTF. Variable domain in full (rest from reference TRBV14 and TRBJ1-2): EAGVTQFPSHSVIEKGQTVTLRCDPISGHDNLYWYRRVMGKEIKFLLHFVKESKQDESGMPNNRFLAERTGGTYSTLKVQPAELEDSGVYFCASSQDLGLHYGYTFGSGTRLTVV.

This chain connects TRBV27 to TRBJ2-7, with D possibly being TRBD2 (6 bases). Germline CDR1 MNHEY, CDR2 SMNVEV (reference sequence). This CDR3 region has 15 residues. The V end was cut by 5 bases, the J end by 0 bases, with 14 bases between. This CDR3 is CASSPLAPSSYEQYF. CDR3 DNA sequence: TGTGCCAGCAGTCCCCTAGCGCCGAGCTCCTACGAGCAGTACTTC.

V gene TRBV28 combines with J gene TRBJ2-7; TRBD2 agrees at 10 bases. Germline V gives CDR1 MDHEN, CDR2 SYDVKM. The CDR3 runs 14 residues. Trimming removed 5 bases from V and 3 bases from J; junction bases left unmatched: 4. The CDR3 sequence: CASSGGLANYEQYF. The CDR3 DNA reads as TGTGCCAGCAGTGGGGGACTAGCGAACTACGAGCAGTACTTC.

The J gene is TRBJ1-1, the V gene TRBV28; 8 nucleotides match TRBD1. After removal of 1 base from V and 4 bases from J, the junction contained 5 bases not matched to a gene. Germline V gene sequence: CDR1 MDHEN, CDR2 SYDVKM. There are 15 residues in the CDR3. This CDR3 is CASSLSLGTGTEAFF. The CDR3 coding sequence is TGTGCCAGCAGTTTATCGCTCGGGACAGGCACTGAAGCTTTCTTT.

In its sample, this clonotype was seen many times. The DNA for the CDR3 is TGTGCTAGTAGCAGCGGGAGCGGCTCCTACGAGCAGTACTTC. It is translated as CASSSGSGSYEQYF. The chain has TRBV7-7 and TRBJ2-7, with 8 bases lining up with TRBD2. Germline CDR1 is SSHAT and CDR2 is FNYEAQ (reference sequence). There are 14 residues in the CDR3.

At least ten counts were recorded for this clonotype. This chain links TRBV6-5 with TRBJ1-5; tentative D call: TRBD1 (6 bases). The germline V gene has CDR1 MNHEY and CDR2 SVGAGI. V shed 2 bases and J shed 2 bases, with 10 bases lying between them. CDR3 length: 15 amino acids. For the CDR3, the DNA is TGTGCCAGCAGTTACAGGGGGGAGGGCAATCAGCCCCAGCATTTT. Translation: CASSYRGEGNQPQHF.

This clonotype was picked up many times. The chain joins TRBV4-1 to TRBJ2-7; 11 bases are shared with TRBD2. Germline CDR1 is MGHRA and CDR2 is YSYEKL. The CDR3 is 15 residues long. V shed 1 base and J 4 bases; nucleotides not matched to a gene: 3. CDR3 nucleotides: TGCGCCAGCAGCCAAGGGGCTAGCGGGAGGTACGAGCAGTACTTC. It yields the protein CASSQGASGRYEQYF.